A selection of T cell receptor beta chains follows, all from one sample in a study of T cells expressing NK-cell markers. TCRdb reprocessed the 5' RACE reads, keeping one entry per CDR3 protein, no DNA. This sample's clone table lists some 110,000 distinct CDR3 sequences. Sequenced: blood T cells: a sorted CD56 or NKG2C T cell subset, CD4+ or CD8+ T cells, or bulk PBMC T cells (not recorded which). The receptors here all came from a woman between 18 and 75 years old in good health. Each CDR3 is given with its conserved first and last residue.

v_call: TRBV12-3/TRBV12-4; cdr3_length: 13; j_call: TRBJ2-5; cdr3_aa: CASKTGPEETQYF
v_call: TRBV30; cdr3_length: 12; j_call: TRBJ2-3; cdr3_aa: CARDSSTDTQYF
v_call: TRBV27; cdr3_length: 14; j_call: TRBJ1-2; cdr3_aa: CASSSEGGGYGYTF
v_call: TRBV3-1; cdr3_length: 16; j_call: TRBJ2-2; cdr3_aa: CASSLRRVENTGELFF
v_call: TRBV7-9; cdr3_length: 16; j_call: TRBJ1-3; cdr3_aa: CASSLGQGAGGNTIYF
v_call: TRBV7-9; cdr3_length: 15; j_call: TRBJ2-1; cdr3_aa: CASSLESAYYNEQFF
v_call: TRBV12-3/TRBV12-4; cdr3_length: 15; j_call: TRBJ2-6; cdr3_aa: CASSTTVSGANVLTF
v_call: TRBV29-1; cdr3_length: 14; j_call: TRBJ2-7; cdr3_aa: CSVLPGTSPYEQYF
v_call: TRBV4-3; cdr3_length: 14; j_call: TRBJ1-1; cdr3_aa: CASSQEGALAEAFF
v_call: TRBV24-1; cdr3_length: 13; j_call: TRBJ2-3; cdr3_aa: CATSDRTTDTQYF
v_call: TRBV4-3; cdr3_length: 16; j_call: TRBJ2-6; cdr3_aa: CASSQEGGAGANVLTF
v_call: TRBV25-1; cdr3_length: 16; j_call: TRBJ2-6; cdr3_aa: CASSDAGVSGANVLTF
v_call: TRBV28; cdr3_length: 14; j_call: TRBJ2-7; cdr3_aa: CASSPPTESYEQYF
v_call: TRBV7-9; cdr3_length: 15; j_call: TRBJ2-5; cdr3_aa: CASSSGTLYQETQYF
v_call: TRBV6-5; cdr3_length: 14; j_call: TRBJ1-4; cdr3_aa: CASSYGPTNEKLFF
v_call: TRBV4-3; cdr3_length: 15; j_call: TRBJ1-1; cdr3_aa: CASSQDRLGYTEAFF
v_call: TRBV3-1; cdr3_length: 15; j_call: TRBJ2-5; cdr3_aa: CASRQANREQETQYF
v_call: TRBV4-1; cdr3_length: 15; j_call: TRBJ1-5; cdr3_aa: CASSQDRLGGQPQHF
v_call: TRBV7-2; cdr3_length: 11; j_call: TRBJ1-2; cdr3_aa: CASSLANGYTF
v_call: TRBV4-3; cdr3_length: 15; j_call: TRBJ2-7; cdr3_aa: CASSHRLAEAYEQYF
v_call: TRBV27; cdr3_length: 15; j_call: TRBJ2-1; cdr3_aa: CASSLTAGLYNEQFF
v_call: TRBV7-9; cdr3_length: 14; j_call: TRBJ2-1; cdr3_aa: CASSSTTAYNEQFF
v_call: TRBV7-9; cdr3_length: 15; j_call: TRBJ2-1; cdr3_aa: CASSLLAGGPGEQFF
v_call: TRBV9; cdr3_length: 14; j_call: TRBJ2-3; cdr3_aa: CASSHWRESDTQYF
v_call: TRBV29-1; cdr3_length: 11; j_call: TRBJ1-1; cdr3_aa: CSVDAGGEAFF
v_call: TRBV6-1; cdr3_length: 15; j_call: TRBJ2-1; cdr3_aa: CASSPRGSTYNEQFF
v_call: TRBV20-1; cdr3_length: 17; j_call: TRBJ2-6; cdr3_aa: CSARAGTDSSGANVLTF